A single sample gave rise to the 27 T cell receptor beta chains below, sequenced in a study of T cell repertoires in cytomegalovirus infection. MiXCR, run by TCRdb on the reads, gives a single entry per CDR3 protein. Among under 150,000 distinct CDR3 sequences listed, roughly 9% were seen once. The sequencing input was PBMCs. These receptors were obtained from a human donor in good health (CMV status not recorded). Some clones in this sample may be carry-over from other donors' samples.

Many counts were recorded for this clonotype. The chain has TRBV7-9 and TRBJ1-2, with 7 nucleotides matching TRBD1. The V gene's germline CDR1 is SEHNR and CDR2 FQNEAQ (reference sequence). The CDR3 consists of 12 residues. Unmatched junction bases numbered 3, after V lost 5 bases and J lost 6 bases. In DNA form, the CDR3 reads TGTGCCAGCAGCCCAACAGGGGATGGCTACACCTTC. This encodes CASSPTGDGYTF.

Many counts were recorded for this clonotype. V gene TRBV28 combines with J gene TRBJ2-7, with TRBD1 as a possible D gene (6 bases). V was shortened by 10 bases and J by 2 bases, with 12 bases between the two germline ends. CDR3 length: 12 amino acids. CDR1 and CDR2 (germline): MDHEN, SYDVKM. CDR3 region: CATRDTAYEQYF. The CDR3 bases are TGTGCCACCCGGGACACCGCCTACGAGCAGTACTTC.

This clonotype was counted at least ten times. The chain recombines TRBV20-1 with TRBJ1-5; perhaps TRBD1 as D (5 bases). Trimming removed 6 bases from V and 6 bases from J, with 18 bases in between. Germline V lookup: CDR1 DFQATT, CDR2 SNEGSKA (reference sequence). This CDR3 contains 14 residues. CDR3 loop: CSAAPVGVGQPQHF. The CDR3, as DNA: TGCAGTGCCGCCCCAGTGGGGGTTGGTCAGCCCCAGCATTTT.

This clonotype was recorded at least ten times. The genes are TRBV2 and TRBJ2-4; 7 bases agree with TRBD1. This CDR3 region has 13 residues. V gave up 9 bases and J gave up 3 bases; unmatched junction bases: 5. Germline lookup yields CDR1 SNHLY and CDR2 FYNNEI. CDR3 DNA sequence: TGTGCCAGTACCCGGGACAGCAAAAACATTCAGTACTTC. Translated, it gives CASTRDSKNIQYF.

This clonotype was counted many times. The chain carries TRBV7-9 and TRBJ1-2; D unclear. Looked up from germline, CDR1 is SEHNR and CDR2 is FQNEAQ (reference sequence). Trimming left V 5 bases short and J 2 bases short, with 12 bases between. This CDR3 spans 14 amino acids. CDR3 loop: CASSLMDANYGYTF. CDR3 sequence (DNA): TGTGCCAGCAGCCTGATGGACGCAAACTATGGCTACACCTTC.

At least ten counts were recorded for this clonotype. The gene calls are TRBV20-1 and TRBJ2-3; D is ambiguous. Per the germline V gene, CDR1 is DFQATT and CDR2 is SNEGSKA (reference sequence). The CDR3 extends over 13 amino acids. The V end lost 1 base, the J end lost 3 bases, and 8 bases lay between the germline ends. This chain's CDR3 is CSARVLGTDTQYF. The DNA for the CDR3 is TGCAGTGCTAGAGTACTGGGAACAGATACGCAGTATTTT.

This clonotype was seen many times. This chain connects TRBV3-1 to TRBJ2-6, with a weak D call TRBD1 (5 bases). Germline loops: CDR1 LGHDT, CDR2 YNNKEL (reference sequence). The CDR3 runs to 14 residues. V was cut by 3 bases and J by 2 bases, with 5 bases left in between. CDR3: CASSHRAGANVLTF. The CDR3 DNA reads TGTGCCAGCAGCCACAGGGCTGGGGCCAACGTCCTGACTTTC.

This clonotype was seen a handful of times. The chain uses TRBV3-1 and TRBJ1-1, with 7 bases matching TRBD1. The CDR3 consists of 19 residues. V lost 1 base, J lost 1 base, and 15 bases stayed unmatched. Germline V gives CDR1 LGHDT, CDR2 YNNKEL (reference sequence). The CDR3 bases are TGTGCCAGCAGCCAAGGGCAGGGGGGCCATGGTGGCGGGAACACTGAAGCTTTCTTT. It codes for CASSQGQGGHGGGNTEAFF.

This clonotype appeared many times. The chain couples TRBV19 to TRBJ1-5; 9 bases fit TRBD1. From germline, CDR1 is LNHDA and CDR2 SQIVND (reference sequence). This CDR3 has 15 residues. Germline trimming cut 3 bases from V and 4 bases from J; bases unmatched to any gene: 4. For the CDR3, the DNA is TGTGCCAGTAGTATCGGGACAGGGAAGAATCAGCCCCAGCATTTT. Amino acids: CASSIGTGKNQPQHF.

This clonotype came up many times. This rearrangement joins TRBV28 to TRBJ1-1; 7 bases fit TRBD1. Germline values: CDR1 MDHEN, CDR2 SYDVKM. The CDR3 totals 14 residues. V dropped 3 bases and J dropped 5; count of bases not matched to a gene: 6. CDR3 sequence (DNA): TGTGCCAGCAGTTTCACAGGGGCGAAAACTGAAGCTTTCTTT. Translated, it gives CASSFTGAKTEAFF. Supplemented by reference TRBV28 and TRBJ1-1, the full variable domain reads DVKVTQSSRYLVKRTGEKVFLECVQDMDHENMFWYRQDPGLGLRLIYFSYDVKMKEKGDIPEGYSVSREKKERFSLILESASTNQTSMYLCASSFTGAKTEAFFGQGTRLTVV.

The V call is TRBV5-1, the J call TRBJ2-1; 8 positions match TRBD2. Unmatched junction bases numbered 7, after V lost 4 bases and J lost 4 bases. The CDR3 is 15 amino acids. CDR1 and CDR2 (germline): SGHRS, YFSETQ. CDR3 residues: CASSRGGQGYNEQFF. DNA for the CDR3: TGCGCCAGCAGCCGCGGGGGGCAGGGGTACAATGAGCAGTTCTTC.

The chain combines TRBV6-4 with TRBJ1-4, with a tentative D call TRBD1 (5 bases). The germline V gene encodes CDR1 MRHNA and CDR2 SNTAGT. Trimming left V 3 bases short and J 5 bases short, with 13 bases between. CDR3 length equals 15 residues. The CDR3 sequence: CASSDSGGANEKLFF. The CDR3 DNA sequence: TGTGCCAGCAGTGATTCTGGAGGGGCCAATGAAAAACTGTTTTTT.

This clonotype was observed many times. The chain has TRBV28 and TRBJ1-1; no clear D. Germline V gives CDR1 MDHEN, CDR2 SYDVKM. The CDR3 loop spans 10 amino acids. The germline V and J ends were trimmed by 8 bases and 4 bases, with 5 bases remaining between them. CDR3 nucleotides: TGTGCCAGCCGGAGCACTGAAGCTTTCTTT. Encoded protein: CASRSTEAFF.

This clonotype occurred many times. The CDR3 loop reads CASSWDRGPRNEQFF. CDR3 sequence (DNA): TGCGCCAGCAGCTGGGACAGGGGGCCACGGAATGAGCAGTTCTTC. The V and J genes are TRBV5-1 and TRBJ2-1; 12 positions agree with TRBD1. V dropped 3 bases and J dropped 7; count of bases not matched to a gene: 5. The CDR3 runs to 15 residues. Germline lookup yields CDR1 SGHRS and CDR2 YFSETQ. The complete variable domain, with remaining parts taken from reference TRBV5-1 and TRBJ2-1, reads KAGVTQTPRYLIKTRGQQVTLSCSPISGHRSVSWYQQTPGQGLQFLFEYFSETQRNKGNFPGRFSGRQFSNSRSEMNVSTLELGDSALYLCASSWDRGPRNEQFFGPGTRLTVL.

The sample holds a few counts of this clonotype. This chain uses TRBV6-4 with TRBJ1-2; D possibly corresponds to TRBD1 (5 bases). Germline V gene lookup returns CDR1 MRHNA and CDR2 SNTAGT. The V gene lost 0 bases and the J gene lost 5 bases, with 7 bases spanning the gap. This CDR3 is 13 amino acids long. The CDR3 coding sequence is TGTGCCAGCAGTGACTCGGGGGGATATGGCTACACCTTC. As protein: CASSDSGGYGYTF.

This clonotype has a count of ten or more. CDR3 amino acids: CASSSGQGRNEQFF. Here the CDR3 DNA reads TGTGCCAGCAGCTCTGGACAGGGGAGGAATGAGCAGTTCTTC. V is TRBV7-2 and J is TRBJ2-1; TRBD1 matches 9 bases. Germline V CDR1 and CDR2: SGHTA, FQGNSA. This CDR3 is 14 amino acids long. J was trimmed by 7 bases and V by 4 bases; bases with no gene match: 5. The full variable domain, with the rest looked up from reference TRBV7-2 and TRBJ2-1, is GAGVSQSPSNKVTEKGKDVELRCDPISGHTALYWYRQSLGQGLEFLIYFQGNSAPDKSGLPSDRFSAERTGGSVSTLTIQRTQQEDSAVYLCASSSGQGRNEQFFGPGTRLTVL.

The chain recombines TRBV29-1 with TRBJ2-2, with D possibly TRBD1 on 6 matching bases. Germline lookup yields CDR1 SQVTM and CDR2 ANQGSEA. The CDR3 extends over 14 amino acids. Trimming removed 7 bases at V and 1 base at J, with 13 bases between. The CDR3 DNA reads TGCAGCGGTGCCGGGACACTGAACACCGGGGAGCTGTTTTTT. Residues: CSGAGTLNTGELFF.

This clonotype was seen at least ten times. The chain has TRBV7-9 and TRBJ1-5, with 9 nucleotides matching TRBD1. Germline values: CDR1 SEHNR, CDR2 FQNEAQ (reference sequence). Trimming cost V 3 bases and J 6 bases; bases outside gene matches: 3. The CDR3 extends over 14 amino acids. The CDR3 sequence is CASSFGTGLQPQHF. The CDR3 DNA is TGTGCCAGCAGCTTTGGGACAGGGCTTCAGCCCCAGCATTTT.

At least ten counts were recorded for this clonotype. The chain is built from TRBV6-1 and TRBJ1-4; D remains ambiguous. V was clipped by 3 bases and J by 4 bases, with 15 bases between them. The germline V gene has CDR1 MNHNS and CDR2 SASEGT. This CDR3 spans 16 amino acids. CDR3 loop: CASSEGRGVNNEKLFF. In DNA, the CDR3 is TGTGCCAGCAGTGAGGGGAGAGGAGTTAATAATGAAAAACTGTTTTTT.

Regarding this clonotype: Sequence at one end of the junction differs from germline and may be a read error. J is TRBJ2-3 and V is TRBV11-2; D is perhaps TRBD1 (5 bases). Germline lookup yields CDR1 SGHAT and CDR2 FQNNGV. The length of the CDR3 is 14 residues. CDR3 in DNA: TGTGCCCACAGCTTCCGCAGAGAGACAGATACGCCGTATTTT. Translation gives CAHSFRRETDTPYF.

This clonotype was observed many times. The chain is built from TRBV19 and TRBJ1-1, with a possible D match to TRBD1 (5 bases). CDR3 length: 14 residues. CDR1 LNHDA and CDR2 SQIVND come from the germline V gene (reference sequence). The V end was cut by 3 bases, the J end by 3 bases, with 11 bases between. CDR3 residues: CASSIRGSDTEAFF. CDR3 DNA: TGTGCCAGTAGTATTAGGGGAAGCGACACTGAAGCTTTCTTT. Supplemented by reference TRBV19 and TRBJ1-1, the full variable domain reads DGGITQSPKYLFRKEGQNVTLSCEQNLNHDAMYWYRQDPGQGLRLIYYSQIVNDFQKGDIAEGYSVSREKKESFPLTVTSAQKNPTAFYLCASSIRGSDTEAFFGQGTRLTVV.

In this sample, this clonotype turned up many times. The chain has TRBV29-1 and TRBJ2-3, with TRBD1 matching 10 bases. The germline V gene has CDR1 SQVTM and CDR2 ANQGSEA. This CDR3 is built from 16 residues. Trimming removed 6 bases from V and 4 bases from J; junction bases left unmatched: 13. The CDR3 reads CSVSTSGTGVADTQYF. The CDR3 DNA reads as TGCAGCGTATCCACTTCCGGGACAGGGGTTGCAGATACGCAGTATTTT.

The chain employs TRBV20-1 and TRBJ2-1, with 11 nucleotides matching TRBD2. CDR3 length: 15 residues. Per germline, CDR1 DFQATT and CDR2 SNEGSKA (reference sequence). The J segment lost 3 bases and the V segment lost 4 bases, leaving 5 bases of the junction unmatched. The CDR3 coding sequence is TGCAGTGCTACTTATAGCGGGGGGGGCTACAATGAGCAGTTCTTC. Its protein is CSATYSGGGYNEQFF.

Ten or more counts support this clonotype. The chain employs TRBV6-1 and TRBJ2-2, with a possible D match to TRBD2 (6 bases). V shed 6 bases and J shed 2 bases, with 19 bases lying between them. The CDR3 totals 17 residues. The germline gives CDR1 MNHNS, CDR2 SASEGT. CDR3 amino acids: CASSGGTGESNTGELFF. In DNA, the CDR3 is TGTGCCAGCAGCGGAGGAACGGGGGAGTCTAACACCGGGGAGCTGTTTTTT.

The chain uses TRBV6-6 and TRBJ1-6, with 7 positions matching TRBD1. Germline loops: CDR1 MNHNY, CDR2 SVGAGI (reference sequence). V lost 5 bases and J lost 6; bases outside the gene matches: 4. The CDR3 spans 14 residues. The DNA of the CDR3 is TGTGCCAGCAGTCCGACAGGGATTAATTCACCCCTCCACTTT. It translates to CASSPTGINSPLHF.

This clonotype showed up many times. The CDR3 loop is CASSLGLAGNYEQYF. The DNA for the CDR3 is TGTGCCAGCAGCTTGGGACTAGCGGGGAACTACGAGCAGTACTTC. The V call is TRBV11-2, the J call TRBJ2-7; 13 bases match TRBD2. The CDR3 runs 15 residues. V was clipped by 3 bases and J by 3 bases; unmatched bases: 2. Germline CDR1 and CDR2: SGHAT and FQNNGV.

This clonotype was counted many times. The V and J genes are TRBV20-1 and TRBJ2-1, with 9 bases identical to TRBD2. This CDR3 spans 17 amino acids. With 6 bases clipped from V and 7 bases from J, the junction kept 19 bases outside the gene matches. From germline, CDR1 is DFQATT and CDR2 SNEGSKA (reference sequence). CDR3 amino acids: CSALNIEASGAWNEQFF. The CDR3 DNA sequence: TGCAGTGCATTAAACATCGAGGCTAGCGGGGCCTGGAATGAGCAGTTCTTC.